Below are 11 T cell receptor beta chains sequenced from a single sample in a study of blood T cell repertoires in COVID-19. Assay used: immunoSEQ multiplex PCR; TCRdb lists only in-frame clones, some missing. The sample carries hundreds of thousands of clones, around nine tenths recorded once. Material: peripheral blood. Source of these receptors: a man in his 60s with COVID-19, enrolled during active disease.

A single count supports this clone. The chain employs TRBV27 and TRBJ1-3; possibly TRBD1 for D (6 bases). Trimming removed 0 bases from V and 2 bases from J, with 8 bases in between. The CDR3 length is 15 residues. The germline CDR1 and CDR2 sequences are MNHEY and SMNVEV (reference sequence). The CDR3 DNA is TGTGCCAGCAGTTTATCCGGGACAACTGGAAACACCATATATTTT. Translating gives CASSLSGTTGNTIYF.

The rearrangement links TRBV27 to TRBJ2-1; 11 bases are a match to TRBD2. Trimming at V came to 1 base and at J to 1 base, leaving 12 bases not matched to a gene. The CDR3 is made up of 20 amino acids. Germline V CDR1 and CDR2: MNHEY, SMNVEV (reference sequence). The CDR3 region has the DNA TGTGCCAGCAGTTTATATAGCGGGAGGGCCACGAGAATGTCCTACAATGAGCAGTTCTTC. Encoded protein: CASSLYSGRATRMSYNEQFF.

The J gene is TRBJ1-5, the V gene TRBV13; a possible D gene is TRBD1 (6 bases). Trimming shortened V by 5 bases and J by 12 bases, and 14 bases separated the two germline ends. Germline V gene data show CDR1 as PRHDT and CDR2 as FYEKMQ (reference sequence). The CDR3 contains 12 residues. In nucleotides, the CDR3 is TGTGCCAGCAGCCCAAGCAGGGGAAACCAGCATTTT. It specifies CASSPSRGNQHF.

The chain carries TRBV10-3 and TRBJ1-5; D not certain. There are 13 residues in the CDR3. Germline V gene data show CDR1 as ENHRY and CDR2 as SYGVKD. Trimming removed 10 bases from V and 0 bases from J, with 10 bases in between. CDR3 bases: TGTGCCACATCACGAGATAGCAATCAGCCCCAGCATTTT. This sequence encodes CATSRDSNQPQHF.

The chain has TRBV25-1 and TRBJ2-2, with D possibly being TRBD1 (5 bases). This CDR3 contains 15 residues. CDR1 is MGHDK, CDR2 SYGVNS, per germline. Between the trimmed V and J ends, which lost 8 bases and 4 bases, there was a span of 17 bases. The CDR3 DNA is TGTGCCAGCTCAGGGCGGCAGGATAGCACCGGGGAGCTGTTTTTT. It encodes CASSGRQDSTGELFF.

This chain uses TRBV19 with TRBJ1-1, with 7 bases matching TRBD1. CDR3 length equals 14 residues. V lost 7 bases and J lost 0; bases outside the gene matches: 5. Germline assignment: CDR1 LNHDA and CDR2 SQIVND (reference sequence). The CDR3 here is CASKPTGMNTEAFF. The DNA of the CDR3 is TGTGCCAGTAAGCCGACAGGGATGAACACTGAAGCTTTCTTT. The whole variable domain, filled in from reference TRBV19 and TRBJ1-1, reads DGGITQSPKYLFRKEGQNVTLSCEQNLNHDAMYWYRQDPGQGLRLIYYSQIVNDFQKGDIAEGYSVSREKKESFPLTVTSAQKNPTAFYLCASKPTGMNTEAFFGQGTRLTVV.

This chain connects TRBV3-1 (or the pseudogene TRBV3-2) to TRBJ2-2; the D gene is possibly TRBD1 (6 bases). V lost 1 base and J lost 6, with 18 bases in between. Germline V gene sequence: CDR1 LGHDT, CDR2 YNNKEL (reference sequence). The CDR3 has 17 residues. CDR3 sequence (DNA): TGTGCCAGCAGCCAAGGAGGGACAAGGAGGACGTCCGGGGAGCTGTTTTTT. It specifies CASSQGGTRRTSGELFF.

The rearrangement uses TRBV3-1 (or the pseudogene TRBV3-2) and TRBJ2-7; 15 positions agree with TRBD2. The V gene end was trimmed by 4 bases and the J gene end by 0 bases; junction bases not matched to a gene: 7. The germline CDR1 and CDR2 sequences are LGHDT and YNNKEL (reference sequence). The CDR3 spans 18 residues. The CDR3 nucleotides are TGTGCCAGCAGCCCCCGGACTAGCGGGAGGGAGGTCTCCTACGAGCAGTACTTC. The encoded protein is CASSPRTSGREVSYEQYF.

The chain links TRBV9 to TRBJ2-2; possible D gene TRBD2, 5 bases. CDR1 SGDLS and CDR2 YYNGEE come from the germline V gene. The CDR3 contains 15 residues. Trimming removed 0 bases at V and 3 bases at J, with 9 bases between. The CDR3 sequence: CASSVEGGHTGELFF. In nucleotides, the CDR3 is TGTGCCAGCAGCGTAGAGGGCGGGCACACCGGGGAGCTGTTTTTT.

CDR3 nucleotides: TGTGCCAGCAGCCCCCGACGGACAGGCACCGGCTACACCTTC. Translated, it gives CASSPRRTGTGYTF. The chain combines TRBV7-9 with TRBJ1-2; TRBD1 aligns across 7 bases. CDR3 length: 14 amino acids. The V and J ends lost 5 bases and 8 bases, in that order; junction bases with no gene match: 11. CDR1 is SEHNR and CDR2 is FQNEAQ in the germline V gene (reference sequence).

This chain joins TRBV20-1 and TRBJ2-3; D is unclear. The germline V gene encodes CDR1 DFQATT and CDR2 SNEGSKA (reference sequence). V was cut by 3 bases and J by 2 bases, with 6 bases left in between. The CDR3 loop spans 12 amino acids. The CDR3 coding sequence is TGCAGTGCTAGTTGGGCCACAGATACGCAGTATTTT. It is translated as CSASWATDTQYF.